There are many counts of the clone carrying this T cell receptor beta chain. Its target is not known. Orbital computed tomography, thyroid ultrasound, serum thyroxine and TRAb, and clinical symptoms together informed the diagnoses. It was 10 ml of fresh peripheral blood that supplied the PBMCs. This record comes from a study of T cells in Graves' hyperthyroidism and ophthalmopathy. Findings of the study overall: Most thyroid clonotypes expanded above 0.001 were also detected in blood. Stable hyperthyroidism and ophthalmopathy were separated using 13 V-J signatures.

The source material, RNA transcripts, was used to amplify TCR beta CDR3 regions. The study used the HTBI primer set for a first-round RT-PCR of the TCR CDR3. TCRdb re-called the multiplex PCR reads through MiXCR, storing one row per CDR3 protein. Of approximately 480,000 distinct CDR3 sequences in the sample, under 25% were seen once. The V gene end was trimmed by 6 bases and the J gene end by 3 bases; junction bases not matched to a gene: 5. CDR1 is ENHRY, CDR2 SYGVKD, per germline. The CDR3 runs 14 residues. The material sequenced was blood. The chain is built from TRBV10-3 and TRBJ2-7; 10 bases map to TRBD1. The sequence was obtained from a man aged 18 to 30 with Graves' hyperthyroidism. The CDR3, as DNA: TGTGCCATCAGGCCGAGGACAGGGGGCTACGAGCAGTACTTC. Translating it yields CAIRPRTGGYEQYF.